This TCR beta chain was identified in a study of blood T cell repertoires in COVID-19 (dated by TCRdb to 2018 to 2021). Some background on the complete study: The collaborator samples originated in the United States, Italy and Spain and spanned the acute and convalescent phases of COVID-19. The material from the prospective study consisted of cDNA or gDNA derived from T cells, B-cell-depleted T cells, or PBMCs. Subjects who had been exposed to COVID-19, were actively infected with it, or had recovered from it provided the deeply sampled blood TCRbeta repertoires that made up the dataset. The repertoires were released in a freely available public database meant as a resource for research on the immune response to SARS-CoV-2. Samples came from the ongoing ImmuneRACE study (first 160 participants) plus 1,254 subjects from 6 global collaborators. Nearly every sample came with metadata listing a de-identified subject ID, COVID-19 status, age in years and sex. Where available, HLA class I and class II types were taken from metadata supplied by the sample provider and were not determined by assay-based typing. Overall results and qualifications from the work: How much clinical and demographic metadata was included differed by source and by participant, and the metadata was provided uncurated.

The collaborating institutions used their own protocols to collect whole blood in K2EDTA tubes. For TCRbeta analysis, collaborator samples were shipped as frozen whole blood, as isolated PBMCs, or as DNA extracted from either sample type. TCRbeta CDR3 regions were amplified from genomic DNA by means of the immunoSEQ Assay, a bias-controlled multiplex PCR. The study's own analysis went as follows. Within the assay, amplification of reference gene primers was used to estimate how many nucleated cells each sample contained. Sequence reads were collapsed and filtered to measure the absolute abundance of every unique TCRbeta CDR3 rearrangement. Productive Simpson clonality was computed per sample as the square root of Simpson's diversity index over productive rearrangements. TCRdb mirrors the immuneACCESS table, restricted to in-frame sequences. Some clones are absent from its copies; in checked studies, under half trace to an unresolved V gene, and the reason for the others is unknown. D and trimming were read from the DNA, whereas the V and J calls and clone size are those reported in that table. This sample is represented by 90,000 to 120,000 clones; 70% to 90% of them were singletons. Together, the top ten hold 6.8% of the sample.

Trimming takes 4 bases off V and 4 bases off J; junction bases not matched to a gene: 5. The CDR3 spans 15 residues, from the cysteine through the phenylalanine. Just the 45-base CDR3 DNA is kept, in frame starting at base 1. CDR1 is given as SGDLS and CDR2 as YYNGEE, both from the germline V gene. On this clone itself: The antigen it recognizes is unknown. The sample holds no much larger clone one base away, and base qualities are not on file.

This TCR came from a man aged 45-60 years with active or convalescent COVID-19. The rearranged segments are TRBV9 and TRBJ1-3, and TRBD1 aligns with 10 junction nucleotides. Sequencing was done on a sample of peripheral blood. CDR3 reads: CASSQGQGLGNTIYF. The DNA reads TGTGCCAGCAGCCAGGGACAGGGGTTAGGAAACACCATATATTTT.